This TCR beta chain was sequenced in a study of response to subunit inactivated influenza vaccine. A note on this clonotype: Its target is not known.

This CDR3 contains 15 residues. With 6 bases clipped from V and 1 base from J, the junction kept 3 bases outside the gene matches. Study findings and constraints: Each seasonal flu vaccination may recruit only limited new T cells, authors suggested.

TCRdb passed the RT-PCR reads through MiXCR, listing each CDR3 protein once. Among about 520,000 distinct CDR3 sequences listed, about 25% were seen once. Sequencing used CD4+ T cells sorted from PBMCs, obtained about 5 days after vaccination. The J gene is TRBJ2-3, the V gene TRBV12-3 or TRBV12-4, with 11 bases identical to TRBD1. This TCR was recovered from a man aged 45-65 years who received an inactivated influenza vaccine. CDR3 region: CASRGQGVRTDTQYF. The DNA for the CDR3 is TGTGCCAGCAGGGGACAGGGGGTCCGCACAGATACGCAGTATTTT.